Below, 28 T cell receptor beta chains from the same sample are listed, as sequenced in a study of T cells after yellow fever vaccination. TCRdb fed the 5' RACE reads into MiXCR, producing one record per CDR3 protein. The table shows 250,000 to 300,000 distinct CDR3 sequences, with around 4.9% occurring only once. The sequencing used CD4+ T cells sorted from PBMCs, collected on the day of the yellow fever booster vaccination. These receptors originate from a man in his late teens or twenties who received the YFV17D yellow fever vaccine.

This chain connects TRBV27 to TRBJ2-1; D is undetermined. The V end lost 5 bases, the J end lost 6 bases, and 23 bases lay between the germline ends. CDR1 and CDR2 (germline): MNHEY, SMNVEV (reference sequence). The CDR3 contains 17 residues. In DNA form, the CDR3 reads TGTGCCAGCAGTCCTAAGATCGAGCGTGTATCCCTCAATGAGCAGTTCTTC. As protein: CASSPKIERVSLNEQFF.

This clonotype appeared many times. The chain joins TRBV24-1 to TRBJ2-1; TRBD1 matches 8 bases. The CDR3 length is 17 residues. CDR1 and CDR2 from the germline V gene are KGHDR and SFDVKD. V lost 4 bases to trimming and J lost 0 bases; unmatched junction nucleotides: 7. The CDR3 DNA reads TGTGCCACCAGTGACCCTGCCGGGACAGGCTCCTACAATGAGCAGTTCTTC. This gives the protein CATSDPAGTGSYNEQFF.

This clonotype has a handful of counts. The gene calls are TRBV7-2 and TRBJ2-5; perhaps TRBD2 as D (5 bases). The germline CDR1 and CDR2 sequences are SGHTA and FQGNSA. The CDR3 totals 15 residues. V gave up 4 bases and J gave up 2 bases, with 14 bases separating them. CDR3 protein: CASSWRQEKQETQYF. CDR3 DNA: TGTGCCAGCAGCTGGAGGCAGGAGAAACAAGAGACCCAGTACTTC.

This clonotype was detected ten times or more. The rearrangement links TRBV4-1 to TRBJ1-4; no definite D call. Germline V lookup: CDR1 MGHRA, CDR2 YSYEKL. This CDR3 contains 15 residues. Trimming took off 4 bases at V and 8 bases at J, with 17 bases between the two ends. The CDR3 DNA follows: TGCGCCAGCAGCCGGGCCTCCGGTTTCGACGAAAAACTGTTTTTT. Its translation is CASSRASGFDEKLFF.

This clonotype has just a few counts. The chain carries TRBV7-2 and TRBJ2-3; D unclear. V lost 1 base and J 0 bases, leaving 14 bases between the germline ends. Germline CDR1 SGHTA, CDR2 FQGNSA. The CDR3 contains 17 residues. As DNA, the CDR3 is TGTGCCAGCAGCTTAGAACTTCAGTCCCTTAGCACAGATACGCAGTATTTT. It translates to CASSLELQSLSTDTQYF.

Ten or more counts support this clonotype. The chain joins TRBV4-3 to TRBJ2-3; TRBD2 matches at 8 bases. The trim removed 0 bases at V and 5 bases at J, leaving 13 bases unmatched. The germline V gene has CDR1 LGHNA and CDR2 YSLEER. The CDR3 length is 18 residues. CDR3: CASSQDSSNGGARDTQYF. CDR3 nucleotides: TGCGCCAGCAGCCAAGATTCAAGTAACGGGGGGGCCAGAGATACGCAGTATTTT.

The genes are TRBV23-1 and TRBJ2-7; D is possibly TRBD2 (6 bases). TRBV23-1 counts as an open reading frame of uncertain function. This CDR3 is built from 15 residues. Trimming shortened V by 8 bases and J by 1 base, and 18 bases separated the two germline ends. DNA for the CDR3: TGCGCCAGCCGCGAGGATAGGAGGGAATCCTACGAGCAGTACTTC. Protein sequence: CASREDRRESYEQYF.

At least ten counts were recorded for this clonotype. This chain uses TRBV9 with TRBJ2-2, with a possible D match to TRBD1 (6 bases). V was shortened by 3 bases and J by 7 bases, with 13 bases between the two germline ends. The CDR3 runs to 14 residues. In germline, CDR1 is SGDLS, CDR2 YYNGEE. The CDR3 nucleotides read TGTGCCAGCAGCGGTACAGGGTTTAACGGGGAGCTGTTTTTT. Amino acids: CASSGTGFNGELFF. Based on the CDR3 plus reference TRBV9 and TRBJ2-2, the full variable domain is DSGVTQTPKHLITATGQRVTLRCSPRSGDLSVYWYQQSLDQGLQFLIQYYNGEERAKGNILERFSAQQFPDLHSELNLSSLELGDSALYFCASSGTGFNGELFFGEGSRLTVL.

This clonotype came up many times. The CDR3 region is CASSFTGQETQYF. The CDR3 nucleotides read TGTGCCAGCAGTTTCACAGGCCAAGAGACCCAGTACTTC. The chain employs TRBV12-3 or TRBV12-4 and TRBJ2-5, with D possibly being TRBD1 (5 bases). The CDR3 loop spans 13 amino acids. The ends were cut back, 3 bases at V and 1 base at J, with 6 bases in the middle.

The CDR3 sequence: CSAPTATELQGPLHF. The CDR3 DNA reads TGCAGTGCTCCCACAGCTACAGAGCTCCAGGGGCCCCTCCACTTT. The chain recombines TRBV20-1 with TRBJ1-6; D is possibly TRBD1 (6 bases). The CDR3 totals 15 residues. Per germline, CDR1 DFQATT and CDR2 SNEGSKA (reference sequence). Trimming shortened V by 5 bases and J by 13 bases, and 24 bases separated the two germline ends.

This clonotype was counted ten times or more. The gene calls are TRBV12-3 or TRBV12-4 and TRBJ2-1; the match to TRBD2 covers 12 bases. V shed 6 bases and J 5 bases; nucleotides not matched to a gene: 5. This CDR3 is built from 15 residues. The CDR3 spells CASSLLAGGHNEQFF. As DNA, the CDR3 is TGTGCCAGCAGCCTTCTAGCGGGGGGGCACAATGAGCAGTTCTTC.

This clonotype appeared many times. The gene calls are TRBV6-5 and TRBJ1-2, with TRBD1 matching over 10 bases. Germline V gene data show CDR1 as MNHEY and CDR2 as SVGAGI. Unmatched junction bases numbered 13, after V lost 7 bases and J lost 5 bases. The CDR3 is 16 amino acids. The CDR3 nucleotides are TGTGCCAGCAATCCGGGACAGGGGTTCCTCGTTTATGGCTACACCTTC. This sequence encodes CASNPGQGFLVYGYTF.

This clonotype was counted many times. The chain uses TRBV7-2 and TRBJ2-3; D unclear. V dropped 2 bases and J dropped 0 bases, with 12 bases sitting between them. Germline V lookup: CDR1 SGHTA, CDR2 FQGNSA. CDR3 length: 16 amino acids. The CDR3 DNA follows: TGTGCCAGCAGCTTAAAAGGGCGGTCTAGCACAGATACGCAGTATTTT. Its protein is CASSLKGRSSTDTQYF.

The chain carries TRBV4-3 and TRBJ2-1; D not certain. The germline V gene has CDR1 LGHNA and CDR2 YSLEER. The CDR3 spans 14 residues. The V gene lost 1 base and the J gene lost 1 base, with 5 bases spanning the gap. The CDR3: CASSQGQSYNEQFF. CDR3 DNA sequence: TGCGCCAGCAGCCAAGGGCAGTCCTACAATGAGCAGTTCTTC.

This clonotype came up a few times. CDR3: CASSPGGSGQGPHGYTF. Here the CDR3 DNA reads TGTGCCAGCAGCCCGGGAGGGTCGGGACAGGGTCCCCATGGCTACACCTTC. The V call is TRBV5-5, the J call TRBJ1-2, with 9 bases that match TRBD1. V shed 4 bases, J shed 6 bases, and the junction held 16 bases outside the gene matches. The CDR3 has 17 residues. CDR1 and CDR2 from the germline V gene are SGHKS and YYEKEE (reference sequence). The full variable domain, with the rest looked up from reference TRBV5-5 and TRBJ1-2, is DAGVTQSPTHLIKTRGQQVTLRCSPISGHKSVSWYQQVLGQGPQFIFQYYEKEERGRGNFPDRFSARQFPNYSSELNVNALLLGDSALYLCASSPGGSGQGPHGYTFGSGTRLTVV.

This clonotype was counted between two and nine times. The chain carries TRBV7-3 and TRBJ2-3; 8 bases align to TRBD2. The ends lost 4 bases at V and 1 base at J; junction bases unmatched: 4. This CDR3 spans 15 amino acids. Germline CDR1 is SGHTA and CDR2 is FQGTGA. The CDR3 nucleotides read TGTGCCAGCAGCTCCCAGCGGGGGCGCACAGATACGCAGTATTTT. It translates to CASSSQRGRTDTQYF.

The V call is TRBV7-8, the J call TRBJ1-1; D not certain. The germline V gene has CDR1 SGHVS and CDR2 FQNEAQ. This CDR3 has 12 amino acids. Trimming cost V 1 base and J 7 bases, with 7 bases left between them. The CDR3 DNA is TGTGCCAGCAGCTTAGGGTTTATTGAAGCTTTCTTT. Residues: CASSLGFIEAFF.

The V gene is TRBV7-9, the J gene TRBJ1-6; tentatively, D is TRBD1 (6 bases). Trimming pared 5 bases from V and 5 bases from J, leaving 13 bases between. CDR1 SEHNR and CDR2 FQNEAQ come from the germline V gene (reference sequence). The CDR3 has 15 residues. Written as DNA, the CDR3 is TGTGCCAGCAGCCCAGCCGGGGGCCATAATTCACCCCTCCACTTT. Translation: CASSPAGGHNSPLHF. The variable domain in full, with the rest retrieved from reference TRBV7-9 and TRBJ1-6, is DTGVSQNPRHKITKRGQNVTFRCDPISEHNRLYWYRQTLGQGPEFLTYFQNEAQLEKSRLLSDRFSAERPKGSFSTLEIQRTEQGDSAMYLCASSPAGGHNSPLHFGNGTRLTVT.

The rearrangement joins TRBV20-1 to TRBJ2-3; 8 positions agree with TRBD2. Germline V CDR1 and CDR2: DFQATT, SNEGSKA (reference sequence). Losses at the gene ends were 6 bases for V and 2 bases for J; bases not matched to a gene: 10. This CDR3 has 15 amino acids. Here the CDR3 reads CSARGGQGLTDTQYF. CDR3 DNA: TGCAGTGCCCGGGGGGGGCAGGGGCTCACAGATACGCAGTATTTT.

The chain uses TRBV20-1 and TRBJ1-2, with 7 bases lining up with TRBD1. V was clipped by 8 bases and J by 8 bases; unmatched bases: 17. Germline assignment: CDR1 DFQATT and CDR2 SNEGSKA (reference sequence). The CDR3 loop spans 14 amino acids. The CDR3 loop reads CSTWRGQRTGGYTF. DNA for the CDR3: TGCAGTACCTGGAGGGGACAGAGAACCGGAGGCTACACCTTC.

This clonotype was observed a handful of times. The V gene is TRBV29-1, the J gene TRBJ1-1; D is perhaps TRBD1 (5 bases). CDR1 and CDR2 from the germline V gene are SQVTM and ANQGSEA. The CDR3 totals 14 residues. V lost 0 bases to trimming and J lost 10 bases, with 18 bases between them. The CDR3 region is CSVEEAPGAPAAFF. The CDR3 bases are TGCAGCGTTGAAGAAGCCCCCGGGGCCCCAGCAGCTTTCTTT. Combining the CDR3 with reference TRBV29-1 and TRBJ1-1 gives the whole variable domain SAVISQKPSRDICQRGTSLTIQCQVDSQVTMMFWYRQQPGQSLTLIATANQGSEATYESGFVIDKFPISRPNLTFSTLTVSNMSPEDSSIYLCSVEEAPGAPAAFFGQGTRLTVV.

The chain links TRBV24-1 to TRBJ1-1; tentatively, D is TRBD1 (5 bases). The length of the CDR3 is 14 residues. The germline V and J ends were trimmed by 6 bases and 5 bases, with 15 bases remaining between them. Germline V gene data show CDR1 as KGHDR and CDR2 as SFDVKD. The CDR3 sequence is CATSRGAMGTEAFF. The CDR3 DNA is TGTGCCACCAGTCGTGGGGCAATGGGGACTGAAGCTTTCTTT.

This clonotype has just a few counts. V gene TRBV20-1 combines with J gene TRBJ2-5; 9 bases line up with TRBD2. The V gene's germline CDR1 is DFQATT and CDR2 SNEGSKA (reference sequence). This CDR3 comprises 15 residues. V lost 1 base to trimming and J lost 2 bases; unmatched junction nucleotides: 5. This CDR3 is CSARVASGAQETQYF. In DNA form, the CDR3 reads TGCAGTGCTAGAGTTGCTAGCGGGGCTCAAGAGACCCAGTACTTC.

This sequence joins TRBV6-6 and TRBJ2-2, with a tentative D call TRBD1 (5 bases). Germline V CDR1 and CDR2: MNHNY, SVGAGI (reference sequence). There are 15 residues in the CDR3. The V gene lost 7 bases and the J gene lost 1 base, with 13 bases spanning the gap. The CDR3: CASIPRTGNTGELFF. Written as DNA, the CDR3 is TGTGCCAGCATCCCCCGTACAGGGAACACCGGGGAGCTGTTTTTT.

This clonotype was observed at least ten times. This chain uses TRBV18 with TRBJ2-1; 7 bases map to TRBD2. The CDR3 covers 15 residues. The germline V gene has CDR1 KGHSH and CDR2 LQKENI. With 3 bases clipped from V and 7 bases from J, the junction kept 9 bases outside the gene matches. CDR3 DNA: TGTGCCAGCTCACCCCTTCGGGGGACTATAAATGAGCAGTTCTTC. Its translation is CASSPLRGTINEQFF.

V usage is TRBV24-1 and J usage is TRBJ1-2; D gene ambiguous. The CDR3 extends over 14 amino acids. CDR1 and CDR2 from the germline V gene are KGHDR and SFDVKD. Trimming pared 3 bases from V and 8 bases from J, leaving 15 bases between. In nucleotides, the CDR3 is TGTGCCACCAGTGATGGACGAAAGGGTAGCGGCTACACCTTC. Translation gives CATSDGRKGSGYTF.

A few counts support this clonotype. The V gene is TRBV24-1, the J gene TRBJ2-3, with 9 bases that match TRBD2. The CDR3 totals 16 residues. Germline CDR1 is KGHDR and CDR2 is SFDVKD. Germline trimming cut 2 bases from V and 5 bases from J; bases unmatched to any gene: 7. CDR3: CATSDSLAGDQDTQYF. In nucleotides, the CDR3 is TGTGCCACCAGTGATTCGTTAGCGGGGGATCAAGATACGCAGTATTTT.

The chain links TRBV3-1 to TRBJ2-1; D unresolved. In germline, CDR1 is LGHDT, CDR2 YNNKEL (reference sequence). The V end was cut by 1 base, the J end by 0 bases, with 10 bases between. The CDR3 runs 16 residues. CDR3: CASSQALGNSYNEQFF. In nucleotides, the CDR3 is TGTGCCAGCAGCCAAGCGCTGGGTAACTCCTACAATGAGCAGTTCTTC.